Listed here are 22 T cell receptor beta chains from one sample, sequenced in a study of monozygotic twins with inflammatory bowel disease. TCRdb reprocessed the 5' RACE reads and stores each CDR3 protein as one record, lacking DNA. Its table lists some 150,000 distinct CDR3 sequences. The source material was blood. These receptors all come from a human donor with ulcerative colitis or Crohn's disease, or a healthy co-twin of an affected twin (not recorded which).

The chain carries TRBV18 and TRBJ1-1. This CDR3 region has 13 residues. From germline, CDR1 is KGHSH and CDR2 LQKENI. The CDR3 sequence is CASLPPVNTEAFF.

This chain uses TRBV23-1 with TRBJ1-1; the D gene TCRdb calls, TRBD1, cannot be checked with no DNA. TRBV23-1 falls under the ORF class, with uncertain function. This CDR3 region has 15 residues. CDR3 protein: CASSPPGQPGAEAFF.

The chain joins TRBV20-1 to TRBJ2-5; TCRdb outputs TRBD2, but without DNA this stays unchecked. The CDR3 runs 16 residues. Germline V lookup: CDR1 DFQATT, CDR2 SNEGSKA (reference sequence). The CDR3 loop is CSARAYLAGVVETQYF.

The V gene is TRBV5-1, the J gene TRBJ2-5; the TCRdb D gene call, TRBD1, has no DNA to confirm it. CDR1 and CDR2 from the germline V gene are SGHRS and YFSETQ. CDR3 length equals 15 residues. CDR3 sequence reads: CASSEDPGPQETQYF.

The chain recombines TRBV18 with TRBJ2-7; absent DNA, TCRdb's TRBD1 call cannot be checked. Germline CDR1 reads KGHSH; CDR2 reads LQKENI. The CDR3 has 16 amino acids. This chain's CDR3 is CASSPSLGQSSYEQYF.

The chain has TRBV4-3 and TRBJ1-2. CDR1 and CDR2 from the germline V gene are LGHNA and YSLEER. CDR3 size: 17 residues. The CDR3 loop is CASSQELAREANYGYTF.

The chain carries TRBV7-2 and TRBJ2-3; checking the TCRdb D call of TRBD2 is not possible without DNA. Germline V lookup: CDR1 SGHTA, CDR2 FQGNSA. This CDR3 region has 15 residues. The CDR3 loop is CASSSWTSGTDTQYF.

The chain couples TRBV18 to TRBJ1-3. The germline CDR1 and CDR2 sequences are KGHSH and LQKENI. This CDR3 is 13 amino acids long. CDR3 loop: CASSPVPGNTIYF.

The V gene is TRBV7-2, the J gene TRBJ1-3; checking the TCRdb D call of TRBD1 is not possible without DNA. The CDR3 covers 16 residues. Germline V gene data show CDR1 as SGHTA and CDR2 as FQGNSA. The CDR3 region is CASSLLAGGSGNTIYF.

The chain recombines TRBV27 with TRBJ2-7; the TCRdb call, TRBD2, lacks DNA for checking. CDR3 length equals 16 residues. CDR1 and CDR2 (germline): MNHEY, SMNVEV (reference sequence). CDR3: CASSLRGSVGTYEQYF.

J is TRBJ2-5 and V is TRBV6-6. Germline assignment: CDR1 MNHNY and CDR2 SVGAGI (reference sequence). The CDR3 loop spans 12 amino acids. CDR3 sequence: CASSYQKETQYF.

The chain joins TRBV6-5 to TRBJ2-2. Germline CDR1 and CDR2: MNHEY and SVGAGI. The CDR3 spans 13 residues. The chain's CDR3 is CASSYSLTGELFF.

The chain carries TRBV2 and TRBJ1-2. The CDR3 runs to 13 residues. Germline lookup yields CDR1 SNHLY and CDR2 FYNNEI. CDR3 in amino acids: CASSGRTDYGYTF. Full variable domain (missing parts from reference TRBV2 and TRBJ1-2): EPEVTQTPSHQVTQMGQEVILRCVPISNHLYFYWYRQILGQKVEFLVSFYNNEISEKSEIFDDQFSVERPDGSNFTLKIRSTKLEDSAMYFCASSGRTDYGYTFGSGTRLTVV.

The rearrangement uses TRBV15 and TRBJ2-7. Germline assignment: CDR1 LNHNV and CDR2 YYDKDF (reference sequence). The CDR3 spans 13 residues. This CDR3 reads CATSRDLGHEQYF.

This chain uses TRBV29-1 with TRBJ2-3; TCRdb picks TRBD2, but there is no DNA to check that call. The CDR3 is 14 amino acids. CDR1 is SQVTM, CDR2 ANQGSEA, per germline. CDR3 sequence: CSVEKRDRTDTQYF.

This chain links TRBV7-9 with TRBJ1-5. In germline, CDR1 is SEHNR, CDR2 FQNEAQ (reference sequence). This CDR3 comprises 15 residues. CDR3 region: CASSLGTAGNQPQHF.

The chain couples TRBV6-6 to TRBJ2-1; TCRdb's assignment of TRBD2 cannot be checked, as there is no DNA. The CDR3 runs to 14 residues. The germline CDR1 and CDR2 sequences are MNHNY and SVGAGI (reference sequence). CDR3 in amino acids: CASSYSGLGDEQFF.

This chain uses TRBV2 with TRBJ2-7; TCRdb's D call of TRBD2 is untestable without DNA. The CDR3 has 15 residues. Looked up from germline, CDR1 is SNHLY and CDR2 is FYNNEI. CDR3 in amino acids: CASNYGRADNYEQYF.

This chain joins TRBV4-2 and TRBJ2-7; TCRdb reports TRBD1, a call that lacks DNA to check it against. The CDR3 has 16 amino acids. From germline, CDR1 is LGHNA and CDR2 YNFKEQ. The CDR3 loop is CASSQDLAGVSGEQYF.

The genes are TRBV5-5 and TRBJ1-6; there is no DNA to check the TCRdb D call of TRBD1. The CDR3 is made up of 16 amino acids. Germline CDR1 SGHKS, CDR2 YYEKEE (reference sequence). CDR3: CASSGGGRAPNSPLHF. Filled out from reference TRBV5-5 and TRBJ1-6, the complete variable domain reads DAGVTQSPTHLIKTRGQQVTLRCSPISGHKSVSWYQQVLGQGPQFIFQYYEKEERGRGNFPDRFSARQFPNYSSELNVNALLLGDSALYLCASSGGGRAPNSPLHFGNGTRLTVT.

The chain carries TRBV20-1 and TRBJ2-5; with no DNA, the TCRdb D assignment of TRBD1 cannot be verified. The CDR3 has 13 residues. CDR1 and CDR2 from the germline V gene are DFQATT and SNEGSKA (reference sequence). The CDR3: CSARPDGKETQYF.

The chain employs TRBV4-1 and TRBJ2-5; the TCRdb call, TRBD2, lacks DNA for checking. CDR3 length: 16 amino acids. CDR1 MGHRA and CDR2 YSYEKL come from the germline V gene. Here the CDR3 reads CASSQAQLATQETQYF.